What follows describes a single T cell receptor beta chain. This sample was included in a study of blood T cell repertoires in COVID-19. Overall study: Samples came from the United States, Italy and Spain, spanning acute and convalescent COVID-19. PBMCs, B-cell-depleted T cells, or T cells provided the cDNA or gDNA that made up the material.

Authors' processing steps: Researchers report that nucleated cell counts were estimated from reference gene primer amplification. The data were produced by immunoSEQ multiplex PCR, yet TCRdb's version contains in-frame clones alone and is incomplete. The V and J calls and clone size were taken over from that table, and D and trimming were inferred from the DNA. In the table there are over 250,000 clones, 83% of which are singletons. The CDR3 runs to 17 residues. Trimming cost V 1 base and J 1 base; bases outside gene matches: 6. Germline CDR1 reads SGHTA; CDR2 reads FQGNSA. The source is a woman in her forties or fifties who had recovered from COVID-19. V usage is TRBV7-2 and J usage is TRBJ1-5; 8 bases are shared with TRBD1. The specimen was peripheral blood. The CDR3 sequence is CASSLGQGAGSNQPQHF. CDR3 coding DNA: TGTGCCAGCAGCTTAGGTCAGGGGGCCGGGAGCAATCAGCCCCAGCATTTT. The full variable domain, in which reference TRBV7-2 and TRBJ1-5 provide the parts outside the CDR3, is GAGVSQSPSNKVTEKGKDVELRCDPISGHTALYWYRQSLGQGLEFLIYFQGNSAPDKSGLPSDRFSAERTGGSVSTLTIQRTQQEDSAVYLCASSLGQGAGSNQPQHFGDGTRLSIL.